The 25 T cell receptor beta chains reported below all come from one sample, sequenced in a study of T cells in Graves' hyperthyroidism and ophthalmopathy. The TCR beta CDR3 regions underwent amplification using RNA transcripts as the source. The HTBI primer set drove a first-round RT-PCR of the TCR CDR3. Each CDR3 protein is one row after TCRdb ran MiXCR on the multiplex PCR reads. The table records 490,000 or so distinct CDR3 sequences, 35% to 50% of them present only once. Sample: peripheral blood or thyroid tissue (not recorded which). The receptors derive from an adult woman with Graves' disease, either hyperthyroidism or ophthalmopathy (not recorded which).

This rearrangement joins TRBV11-2 to TRBJ2-7, with a weak D call TRBD2 (6 bases). The CDR3 covers 15 residues. Germline V lookup: CDR1 SGHAT, CDR2 FQNNGV. Deletions cut 1 base from V and 0 bases from J, with 10 bases between. The CDR3 loop reads CASSLVPGSSYEQYF. The CDR3 region has the DNA TGTGCCAGCAGCTTAGTACCCGGGAGCTCCTACGAGCAGTACTTC.

Many counts were recorded for this clonotype. This sequence joins TRBV4-2 and TRBJ1-5; D not certain. V lost 3 bases to trimming and J lost 11 bases, with 11 bases between them. The CDR3 runs 12 residues. Germline assignment: CDR1 LGHNA and CDR2 YNFKEQ. CDR3 sequence: CASSQDTGSQHF. The CDR3 DNA sequence: TGTGCCAGCAGCCAGGATACGGGGTCCCAGCATTTT.

This clonotype was seen more than once but under ten times. V and J are TRBV9 and TRBJ1-2; TRBD1 is a possible D gene (6 bases). CDR1 and CDR2 (germline): SGDLS, YYNGEE. The CDR3 runs 13 residues. V lost 4 bases, J lost 4 bases, and 11 bases lay in between. The CDR3 nucleotides are TGTGCCAGCAGCTTCCAGGGGAGCTATGGCTACACCTTC. It encodes CASSFQGSYGYTF. Looking up the rest from reference TRBV9 and TRBJ1-2 gives the full variable domain: DSGVTQTPKHLITATGQRVTLRCSPRSGDLSVYWYQQSLDQGLQFLIQYYNGEERAKGNILERFSAQQFPDLHSELNLSSLELGDSALYFCASSFQGSYGYTFGSGTRLTVV.

This clonotype was recorded only once. This chain connects TRBV18 to TRBJ2-7, with a tentative D call TRBD1 (6 bases). V was trimmed by 3 bases and J by 0 bases, leaving 12 bases between them. The CDR3 loop spans 15 amino acids. Germline CDR1 and CDR2: KGHSH and LQKENI. This CDR3 reads CASSPQGQSSYEQYF. CDR3 DNA: TGTGCCAGCTCACCCCAGGGGCAGAGCTCCTACGAGCAGTACTTC.

This clonotype was seen a few times. The V and J genes are TRBV29-1 and TRBJ2-7, with 8 nucleotides matching TRBD1. Germline lookup yields CDR1 SQVTM and CDR2 ANQGSEA. The J segment lost 5 bases and the V segment lost 7 bases, leaving 7 bases of the junction unmatched. The CDR3 contains 12 residues. The CDR3 loop reads CSGQGLWNEQYF. The CDR3 region has the DNA TGCAGCGGACAGGGGCTGTGGAACGAGCAGTACTTC.

The chain recombines TRBV29-1 with TRBJ1-1; no reliable D call. The V and J ends lost 1 base and 4 bases respectively, with 10 bases between them. This CDR3 spans 13 amino acids. Germline CDR1 and CDR2: SQVTM and ANQGSEA. The CDR3 coding sequence is TGCAGCGTTGAAGGGGTTAAGTTCACTGAAGCTTTCTTT. Translation gives CSVEGVKFTEAFF.

This clonotype was counted between two and nine times. The gene calls are TRBV19 and TRBJ2-7; D is ambiguous. Trimming left V 3 bases short and J 1 base short, with 7 bases between. Looked up from germline, CDR1 is LNHDA and CDR2 is SQIVND (reference sequence). CDR3 length equals 13 residues. CDR3 region: CASSMKSSYEQYF. CDR3 nucleotide sequence: TGTGCCAGTAGTATGAAGTCTTCCTACGAGCAGTACTTC.

This clonotype was seen at least ten times. The rearrangement links TRBV7-9 to TRBJ1-1, with a tentative D call TRBD1 (5 bases). Germline V gives CDR1 SEHNR, CDR2 FQNEAQ (reference sequence). This CDR3 is built from 13 residues. Trimming shortened V by 7 bases and J by 1 base, and 10 bases separated the two germline ends. The CDR3 loop is CASTFGGNTEAFF. For the CDR3, the DNA is TGTGCCAGCACCTTTGGGGGGAACACTGAAGCTTTCTTT.

This clonotype turned up a few times. The chain joins TRBV20-1 to TRBJ1-1, with 9 bases fitting TRBD1. The length of the CDR3 is 13 residues. The trim removed 3 bases at V and 5 bases at J, leaving 4 bases unmatched. Germline CDR1 and CDR2: DFQATT and SNEGSKA (reference sequence). CDR3 coding DNA: TGCAGTGCTAGGGGGACAGGGATAACTGAAGCTTTCTTT. Its protein product is CSARGTGITEAFF.

The rearrangement joins TRBV27 to TRBJ1-5, with no clear D. The V gene's germline CDR1 is MNHEY and CDR2 SMNVEV (reference sequence). The CDR3 is 15 residues long. V was clipped by 4 bases and J by 7 bases, with 17 bases between them. The CDR3 region has the DNA TGTGCCAGCAGTTCCGGAGCTGGTCTAGGACAGCCCCAGCATTTT. Translated: CASSSGAGLGQPQHF.

The V gene is TRBV6-5, the J gene TRBJ1-2; no clear D gene. From germline, CDR1 is MNHEY and CDR2 SVGAGI. The CDR3 consists of 13 residues. The V end lost 5 bases, the J end lost 4 bases, and 11 bases lay between the germline ends. This CDR3 reads CASSPTRVYGYTF. DNA of the CDR3: TGTGCCAGCAGTCCAACCCGGGTCTATGGCTACACCTTC.

Concerning this clonotype itself: The missing conserved phenylalanine or tryptophan at the end of this CDR3 makes a read error likely. The DNA is omitted, as the CDR3 cannot be located on it reliably, and the CDR3 follows TCRdb's listing. The rearrangement links TRBV11-2 to TRBJ1-5; the table's D call, TRBD1, has no DNA check behind it. The CDR3 contains 8 residues when both ends are counted. CDR1 and CDR2 (germline): SGHAT, FQNNGV. The CDR3: CASSRNRG.

V and J are TRBV7-8 and TRBJ2-7; tentatively, D is TRBD1 (6 bases). With 5 bases removed from V and 6 bases from J, the gap between germline ends came to 11 bases. Looked up from germline, CDR1 is SGHVS and CDR2 is FQNEAQ. This CDR3 has 12 residues. CDR3 nucleotide sequence: TGTGCCAGCAGCCGAACAGGGCGCGAGCAGTACTTC. Translating it yields CASSRTGREQYF.

The V and J genes are TRBV5-1 and TRBJ2-2; 7 bases map to TRBD2. The CDR3 spans 15 residues. The ends lost 8 bases at V and 0 bases at J; junction bases unmatched: 7. Germline V gene data show CDR1 as SGHRS and CDR2 as YFSETQ. CDR3 protein: CASLAGAANTGELFF. The CDR3, as DNA: TGCGCCAGTTTAGCGGGCGCCGCGAACACCGGGGAGCTGTTTTTT.

The rearrangement joins TRBV6-1 to TRBJ2-2; no definite D call. V was cut by 2 bases and J by 7 bases, with 5 bases left in between. Germline-derived CDR1 and CDR2 are MNHNS and SASEGT. The CDR3 length is 12 residues. The CDR3 DNA reads TGTGCCAGCAGTGAAAGGTTCGGGGAGCTGTTTTTT. Encoded protein: CASSERFGELFF.

The V gene is TRBV19, the J gene TRBJ1-1, with D hard to call. V dropped 5 bases and J dropped 0 bases, with 16 bases sitting between them. CDR1 and CDR2 from the germline V gene are LNHDA and SQIVND (reference sequence). This CDR3 is built from 16 residues. In DNA form, the CDR3 reads TGTGCCAGTAGTCTGACGATCTCATACTTGAACACTGAAGCTTTCTTT. As protein: CASSLTISYLNTEAFF.

V gene TRBV9 combines with J gene TRBJ2-7; 8 bases map to TRBD1. The CDR3 extends over 12 amino acids. Trimming at V came to 7 bases and at J to 6 bases, leaving 6 bases not matched to a gene. Per the germline V gene, CDR1 is SGDLS and CDR2 is YYNGEE. In nucleotides, the CDR3 is TGTGCCAGCGGAGGGACAGGACGCGAGCAGTACTTC. It codes for CASGGTGREQYF.

About this clonotype itself: Sequence at one end of the junction differs from germline and may be a read error. The chain is built from TRBV5-4 and TRBJ2-7; D gene ambiguous. The CDR3 runs 14 residues. CDR1 SGHNT and CDR2 YYREEE come from the germline V gene (reference sequence). Written as DNA, the CDR3 is TGCGCCAGCAGCCCTCAGGTGTGGTCCTACGAGCAGTACTTC. Amino acids: CASSPQVWSYEQYF. The variable domain in full, completed from reference TRBV5-4 and TRBJ2-7, reads ETGVTQSPTHLIKTRGQQVTLRCSSQSGHNTVSWYQQALGQGPQFIFQYYREEENGRGNFPPRFSGLQFPNYSSELNVNALELDDSALYLCASSPQVWSYEQYFGPGTRLTVT.

This clonotype occurred many times. The rearrangement joins TRBV5-1 to TRBJ1-2, with 8 bases that match TRBD1. This CDR3 is built from 14 residues. V was clipped by 5 bases and J by 4 bases; unmatched bases: 7. Germline values: CDR1 SGHRS, CDR2 YFSETQ. CDR3 bases: TGCGCCAGCAGTCTAACGGACAGGGCCTATGGCTACACCTTC. It translates to CASSLTDRAYGYTF.

This clonotype was recorded many times. The rearrangement joins TRBV19 to TRBJ1-2; D gene uncertain. Trimming removed 4 bases at V and 3 bases at J, with 6 bases between. The germline V gene has CDR1 LNHDA and CDR2 SQIVND (reference sequence). The CDR3 consists of 12 residues. DNA of the CDR3: TGTGCCAGTAGTAGAGAGGACTATGGCTACACCTTC. Translation: CASSREDYGYTF.

This clonotype has only a few counts. V gene TRBV7-2 combines with J gene TRBJ2-1; D may be TRBD2 (5 bases). Germline loops: CDR1 SGHTA, CDR2 FQGNSA. Trimming pared 1 base from V and 9 bases from J, leaving 10 bases between. The CDR3 has 13 residues. CDR3 residues: CASSLGRWSEQFF. The DNA for the CDR3 is TGTGCCAGCAGCTTAGGGAGGTGGAGTGAGCAGTTCTTC. Complete variable domain (other parts from reference TRBV7-2 and TRBJ2-1): GAGVSQSPSNKVTEKGKDVELRCDPISGHTALYWYRQSLGQGLEFLIYFQGNSAPDKSGLPSDRFSAERTGGSVSTLTIQRTQQEDSAVYLCASSLGRWSEQFFGPGTRLTVL.

The chain employs TRBV11-2 and TRBJ2-7; 9 positions match TRBD1. Germline assignment: CDR1 SGHAT and CDR2 FQNNGV. V was pared by 8 bases and J by 2 bases, with 10 bases of the junction left unmatched. The CDR3 length is 15 residues. The CDR3 spells CASGRYRQGAYEQYF. Here the CDR3 DNA reads TGTGCCAGCGGAAGATACCGACAGGGGGCCTACGAGCAGTACTTC.

The chain combines TRBV10-3 with TRBJ1-2, with D hard to call. V dropped 7 bases and J dropped 8 bases, with 8 bases sitting between them. This CDR3 has 10 amino acids. Germline CDR1 and CDR2: ENHRY and SYGVKD. The CDR3 is CAIMVGGYTF. The CDR3, as DNA: TGTGCCATCATGGTGGGAGGCTACACCTTC.

The CDR3 loop is CASSQARNRVFATNEKLFF. CDR3 in DNA: TGCGCCAGCAGCCAAGCGAGGAACAGGGTGTTTGCAACTAATGAAAAACTGTTTTTT. The V and J genes are TRBV4-3 and TRBJ1-4; TRBD1 might be the D (6 bases). The CDR3 length is 19 residues. Trimming cost V 1 base and J 0 bases, with 18 bases left between them. CDR1 LGHNA and CDR2 YSLEER come from the germline V gene.

The chain has TRBV20-1 and TRBJ1-4; TRBD1 matches at 7 bases. The length of the CDR3 is 14 residues. CDR1 is DFQATT and CDR2 is SNEGSKA in the germline V gene (reference sequence). The ends lost 2 bases at V and 5 bases at J; junction bases unmatched: 5. CDR3 in amino acids: CSARQQGNNEKLFF. CDR3 coding DNA: TGCAGTGCTAGACAACAGGGGAACAATGAAAAACTGTTTTTT.